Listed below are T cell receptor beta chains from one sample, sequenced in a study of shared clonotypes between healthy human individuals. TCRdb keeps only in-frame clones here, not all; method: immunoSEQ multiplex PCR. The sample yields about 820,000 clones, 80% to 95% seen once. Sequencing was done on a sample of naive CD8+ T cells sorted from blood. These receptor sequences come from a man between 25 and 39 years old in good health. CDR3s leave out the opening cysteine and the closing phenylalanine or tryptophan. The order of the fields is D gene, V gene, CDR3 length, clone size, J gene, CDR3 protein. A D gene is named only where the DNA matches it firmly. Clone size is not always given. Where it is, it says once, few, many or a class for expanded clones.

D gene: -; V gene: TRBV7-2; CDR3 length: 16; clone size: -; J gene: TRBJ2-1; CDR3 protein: ASSFSRADLSSYNEQF
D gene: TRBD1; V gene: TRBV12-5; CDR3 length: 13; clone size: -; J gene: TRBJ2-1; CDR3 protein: ASGLDGTGYNEQF
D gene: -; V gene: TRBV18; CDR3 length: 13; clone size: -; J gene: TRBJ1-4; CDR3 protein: ASSQPGLENEKLF
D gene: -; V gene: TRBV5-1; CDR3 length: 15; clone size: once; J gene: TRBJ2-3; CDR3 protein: ASSLEGTELGTDTQY
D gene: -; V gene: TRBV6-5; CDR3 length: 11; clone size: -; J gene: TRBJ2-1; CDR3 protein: ASSADIHNEQF
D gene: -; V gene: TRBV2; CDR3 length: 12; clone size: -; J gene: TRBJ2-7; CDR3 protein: ASISGQNQYEQY
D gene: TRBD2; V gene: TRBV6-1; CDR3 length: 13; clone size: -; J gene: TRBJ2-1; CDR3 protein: ASAPIAGGPYEQF
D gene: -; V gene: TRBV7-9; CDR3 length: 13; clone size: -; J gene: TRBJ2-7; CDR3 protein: ASSLAEDRGHEQY
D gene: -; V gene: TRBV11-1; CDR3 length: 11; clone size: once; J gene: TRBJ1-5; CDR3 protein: ASSAGGNQPQH
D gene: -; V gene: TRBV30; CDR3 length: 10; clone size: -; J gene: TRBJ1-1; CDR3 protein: AWSQGFGEAF
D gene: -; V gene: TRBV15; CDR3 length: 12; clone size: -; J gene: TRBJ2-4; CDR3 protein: ATSSFGTVNIQY
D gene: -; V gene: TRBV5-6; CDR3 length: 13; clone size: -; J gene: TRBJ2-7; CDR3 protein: ASSPNRASPYEQY
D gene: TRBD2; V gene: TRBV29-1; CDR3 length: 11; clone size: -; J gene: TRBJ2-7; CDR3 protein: SVVLAGYYEQY
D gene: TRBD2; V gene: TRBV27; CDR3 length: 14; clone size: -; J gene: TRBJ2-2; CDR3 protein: ASSDGLAGYTGELF
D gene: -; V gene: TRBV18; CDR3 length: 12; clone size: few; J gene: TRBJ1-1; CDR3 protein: ASSPPQGTTEAF
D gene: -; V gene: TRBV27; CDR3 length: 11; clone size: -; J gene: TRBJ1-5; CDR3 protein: ASGKGYNQPQH
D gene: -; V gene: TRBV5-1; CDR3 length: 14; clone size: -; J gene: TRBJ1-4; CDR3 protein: ASSSYDGAFNEKLF
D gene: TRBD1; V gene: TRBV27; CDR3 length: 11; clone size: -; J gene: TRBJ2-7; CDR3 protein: ASSWTGGDEQY
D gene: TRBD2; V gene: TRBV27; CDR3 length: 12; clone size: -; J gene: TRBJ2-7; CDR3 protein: ASPRLADSYEQY
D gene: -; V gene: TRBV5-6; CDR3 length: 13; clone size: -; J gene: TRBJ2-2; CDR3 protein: ASRSPGLGTGELF
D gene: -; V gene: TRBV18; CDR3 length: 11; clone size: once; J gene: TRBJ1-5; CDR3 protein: ASSLDSNQPQH
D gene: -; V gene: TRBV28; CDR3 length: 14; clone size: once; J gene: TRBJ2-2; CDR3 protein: ASSDLRETNTGELF
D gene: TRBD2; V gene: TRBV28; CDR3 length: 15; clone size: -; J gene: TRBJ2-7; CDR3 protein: ASSLWREGYSSYEQY
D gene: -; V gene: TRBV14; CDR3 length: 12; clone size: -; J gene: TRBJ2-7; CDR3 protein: ASSQLRTPYEQY
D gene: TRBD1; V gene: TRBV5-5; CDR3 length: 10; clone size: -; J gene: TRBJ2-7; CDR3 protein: ASSEGTVEQY
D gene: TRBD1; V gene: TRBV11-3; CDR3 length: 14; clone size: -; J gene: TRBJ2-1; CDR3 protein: ASSLSTGGSYNEQF
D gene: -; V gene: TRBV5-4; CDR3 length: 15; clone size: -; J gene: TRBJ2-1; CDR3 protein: ASSEPGAGPAINEQF
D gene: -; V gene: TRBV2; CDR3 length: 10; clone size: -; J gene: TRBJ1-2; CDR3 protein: ASPGSPEAYT
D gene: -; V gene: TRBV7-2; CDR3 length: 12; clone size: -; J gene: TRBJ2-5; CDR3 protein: ASSLNLFGETQY
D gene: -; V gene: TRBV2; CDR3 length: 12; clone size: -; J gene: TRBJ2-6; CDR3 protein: ASIRGPGANVLT
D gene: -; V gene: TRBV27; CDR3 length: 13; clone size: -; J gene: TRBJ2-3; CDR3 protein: ASSPAWGDTDTQY
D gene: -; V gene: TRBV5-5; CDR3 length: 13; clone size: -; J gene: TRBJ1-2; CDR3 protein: ASSSPDRTNYGYT
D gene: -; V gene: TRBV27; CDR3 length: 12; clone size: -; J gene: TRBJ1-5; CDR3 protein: ASSLSGGNQPQH
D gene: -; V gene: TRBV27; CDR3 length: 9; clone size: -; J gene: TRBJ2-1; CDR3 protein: ASLNSNEQF
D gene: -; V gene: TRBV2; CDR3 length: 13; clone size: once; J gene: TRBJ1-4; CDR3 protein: ASIGRDGGNEKLF
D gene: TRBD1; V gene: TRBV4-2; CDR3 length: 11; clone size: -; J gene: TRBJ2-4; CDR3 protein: ASSPDRVDIQY
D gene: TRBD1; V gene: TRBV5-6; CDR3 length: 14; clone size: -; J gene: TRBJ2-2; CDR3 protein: ASSLAGTGGTGELF
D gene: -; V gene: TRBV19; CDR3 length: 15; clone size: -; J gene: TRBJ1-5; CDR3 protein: ASSIIPQGVGSQPQH
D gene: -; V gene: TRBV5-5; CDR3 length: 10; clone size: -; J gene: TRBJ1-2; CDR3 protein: ASSLKDPPQP
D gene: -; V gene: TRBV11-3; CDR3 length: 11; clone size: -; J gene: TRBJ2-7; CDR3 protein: ASSAGATYEQY
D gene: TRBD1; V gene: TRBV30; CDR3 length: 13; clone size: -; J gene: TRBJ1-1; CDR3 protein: AWSVPDRRNTEAF
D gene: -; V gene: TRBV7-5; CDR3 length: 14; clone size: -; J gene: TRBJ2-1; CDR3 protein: ARSPSGSGNCNEQF
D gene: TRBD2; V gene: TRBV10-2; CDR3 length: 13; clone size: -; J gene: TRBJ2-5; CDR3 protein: ASARTSGPQETQY
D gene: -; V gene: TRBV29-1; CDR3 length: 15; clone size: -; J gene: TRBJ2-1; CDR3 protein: SVHIKTGTQPHNEQF
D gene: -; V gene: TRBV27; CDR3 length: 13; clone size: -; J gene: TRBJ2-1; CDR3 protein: ASSDRPGSYNEQF
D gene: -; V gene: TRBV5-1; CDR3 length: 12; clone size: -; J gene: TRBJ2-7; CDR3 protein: ASSLLSLVYEQY
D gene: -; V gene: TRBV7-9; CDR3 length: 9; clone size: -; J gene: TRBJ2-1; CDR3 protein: ASSQGNEQF
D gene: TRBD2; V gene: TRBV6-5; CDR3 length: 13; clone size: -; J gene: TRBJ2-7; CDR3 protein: ASNHGLAGGYEQY
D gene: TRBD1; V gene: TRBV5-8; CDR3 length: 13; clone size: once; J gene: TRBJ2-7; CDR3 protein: ASSFLRTGSYEQY
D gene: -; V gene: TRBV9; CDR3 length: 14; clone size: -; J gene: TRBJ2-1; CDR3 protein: ASSVVDGQVGNEQF
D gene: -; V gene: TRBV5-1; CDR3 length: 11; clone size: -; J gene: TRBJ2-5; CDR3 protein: ASWGMYQETQY
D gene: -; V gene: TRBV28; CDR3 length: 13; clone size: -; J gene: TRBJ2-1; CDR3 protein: ASSSQWDSNNEQF